A single sample is the source of the 21 T cell receptor beta chains below, sequenced in a study of Ad26.COV2.S vaccination and SARS-CoV-2 variants. This table comes from immunoSEQ multiplex PCR, and its TCRdb copy is limited to in-frame clones, with some not included. The sample lists about 480,000 clones; around nine tenths were seen once. Regarding treatment: roughly 19 received Ad26.COV2.S at low or high dose, single or two shots; several received placebo; per-sample allocation not given. Material that was analyzed had been drawn on day 63 after the first vaccine or placebo injection. The sample consisted of peripheral blood, taken in a trial of Ad26.COV2.S vaccine versus placebo. The source is a person between 18 and 65 years old who received the Ad26.COV2.S COVID-19 vaccine or a placebo.

The rearrangement uses TRBV5-6 and TRBJ2-1; D might be TRBD1 or TRBD2, each matching 5 bases. The CDR3 runs 13 residues. The germline V gene has CDR1 SGHDT and CDR2 YYEEEE. Trimming cost V 2 bases and J 5 bases, with 8 bases left between them. CDR3 sequence reads: CASSFGTNNEQFF. CDR3 in DNA: TGTGCCAGCAGCTTTGGGACCAACAATGAGCAGTTCTTC.

This chain links TRBV18 with TRBJ2-3; 7 bases agree with TRBD2. Losses at the gene ends were 1 base for V and 2 bases for J; bases not matched to a gene: 6. The CDR3 length is 16 residues. CDR1 KGHSH and CDR2 LQKENI come from the germline V gene. CDR3 in DNA: TGTGCCAGCTCACCACTGTCGGGAGGCACCACAGATACGCAGTATTTT. Translated: CASSPLSGGTTDTQYF.

The V and J genes are TRBV11-2 and TRBJ2-7; 7 nucleotides line up with TRBD1. The germline V gene encodes CDR1 SGHAT and CDR2 FQNNGV. This CDR3 is built from 16 residues. Trimming cost V 5 bases and J 3 bases; bases outside gene matches: 13. The DNA of the CDR3 is TGTGCCAGCAGCGACTACAGGGGACCGGGGCTCTACGAGCAGTACTTC. Amino acid sequence: CASSDYRGPGLYEQYF.

The genes are TRBV5-1 and TRBJ1-2; 9 bases align to TRBD1. The CDR3 sequence is 13 residues long. Germline CDR1 SGHRS, CDR2 YFSETQ. V was pared by 4 bases and J by 6 bases, with 4 bases of the junction left unmatched. CDR3 sequence (DNA): TGCGCCAGCAGCGGGGGACAGGGTCATGGCTACACCTTC. This gives the protein CASSGGQGHGYTF. The full variable domain, with the rest looked up from reference TRBV5-1 and TRBJ1-2, is KAGVTQTPRYLIKTRGQQVTLSCSPISGHRSVSWYQQTPGQGLQFLFEYFSETQRNKGNFPGRFSGRQFSNSRSEMNVSTLELGDSALYLCASSGGQGHGYTFGSGTRLTVV.

This clone was counted once. The J gene is TRBJ2-2, the V gene TRBV4-1, with 14 bases lining up with TRBD2. The germline CDR1 and CDR2 sequences are MGHRA and YSYEKL. J lost 4 bases, V lost 3 bases, and 7 bases had no gene match. The CDR3 sequence is 18 residues long. DNA for the CDR3: TGCGCCAGCAGCCAGGGACTAGCGGGAGTTGGTATCACCGGGGAGCTGTTTTTT. Its translation is CASSQGLAGVGITGELFF.

The V gene is TRBV20-1, the J gene TRBJ2-7, with 9 bases identical to TRBD2. Per germline, CDR1 DFQATT and CDR2 SNEGSKA (reference sequence). The V and J ends lost 7 bases and 3 bases, in that order; junction bases with no gene match: 1. This CDR3 has 11 residues. CDR3 region: CSGAGGYEQYF. Written as DNA, the CDR3 is TGCAGTGGAGCGGGGGGCTACGAGCAGTACTTC.

CDR3 loop: CASSVGGSFYNEQFF. CDR3 nucleotides: TGTGCCAGCAGCGTTGGCGGGAGTTTCTACAATGAGCAGTTCTTC. The chain carries TRBV9 and TRBJ2-1; 7 bases line up with TRBD2. The germline V gene encodes CDR1 SGDLS and CDR2 YYNGEE. There are 15 residues in the CDR3. Trimming removed 2 bases from V and 3 bases from J; junction bases left unmatched: 5.

The V and J genes are TRBV7-2 and TRBJ1-1; D is possibly TRBD1 (5 bases). CDR3 length equals 13 residues. Germline lookup yields CDR1 SGHTA and CDR2 FQGNSA. V was clipped by 3 bases and J by 4 bases, with 9 bases between them. CDR3 sequence: CASSFQRGTEAFF. The CDR3 region has the DNA TGTGCCAGCAGCTTTCAAAGGGGCACTGAAGCTTTCTTT.

In regard to this clone: The same CDR3 can be traced to other DNA sequences in this sample. This chain connects TRBV7-2 to TRBJ1-5; D might be TRBD1 (5 bases). Germline V CDR1 and CDR2: SGHTA, FQGNSA. The CDR3 sequence is 14 residues long. Trimming left V 1 base short and J 3 bases short, with 7 bases between. Here the CDR3 DNA reads TGTGCCAGCAGCTTAGACAGGTCCAATCAGCCCCAGCATTTT. This sequence encodes CASSLDRSNQPQHF.

This rearrangement joins TRBV4-3 to TRBJ1-6; D not certain. The CDR3 consists of 13 residues. V was pared by 4 bases and J by 8 bases, with 9 bases between. The V gene's germline CDR1 is LGHNA and CDR2 YSLEER. The CDR3 reads CASSPVRDSPLHF. The CDR3 DNA reads as TGCGCCAGCAGCCCTGTGCGCGATTCACCCCTCCACTTT.

This chain uses TRBV18 with TRBJ2-2, with D perhaps TRBD2 (5 bases). CDR1 KGHSH and CDR2 LQKENI come from the germline V gene. CDR3 size: 15 residues. The V gene lost 6 bases and the J gene lost 4 bases, with 15 bases spanning the gap. CDR3 DNA: TGTGCCAGCTCCGGGGTGAGGCAGTCCACCGGGGAGCTGTTTTTT. This gives the protein CASSGVRQSTGELFF.

The chain employs TRBV7-2 and TRBJ1-1; D is unclear. Deletions cut 5 bases from V and 1 base from J, with 14 bases between. Per germline, CDR1 SGHTA and CDR2 FQGNSA. This CDR3 is built from 15 residues. The CDR3 nucleotides read TGTGCCAGCAGCCCGACCGGGGTCGGGAACACTGAAGCTTTCTTT. Translated: CASSPTGVGNTEAFF.

The V call is TRBV30, the J call TRBJ1-2, with D maybe TRBD1 (5 bases). Trimming removed 5 bases at V and 8 bases at J, with 12 bases between. The V gene's germline CDR1 is GTSNPN and CDR2 SVGIG (reference sequence). This CDR3 comprises 11 residues. The CDR3 bases are TGTGCCTGGGCACCAGGGTCGGGCTACACCTTC. This translates into CAWAPGSGYTF.

The genes are TRBV30 and TRBJ2-7, with D perhaps TRBD2 (5 bases). The length of the CDR3 is 14 residues. Trimming removed 1 base at V and 0 bases at J, with 10 bases between. Germline V lookup: CDR1 GTSNPN, CDR2 SVGIG (reference sequence). This chain's CDR3 is CAWSDGGSSYEQYF. The CDR3 region has the DNA TGTGCCTGGAGTGATGGCGGGTCCTCCTACGAGCAGTACTTC.

In this sample, this clone turned up once. This chain links TRBV6-5 with TRBJ1-1; the match to TRBD1 covers 7 bases. Germline lookup yields CDR1 MNHEY and CDR2 SVGAGI. V gave up 5 bases and J gave up 7 bases; unmatched junction bases: 13. The CDR3 is 15 residues long. CDR3 bases: TGTGCCAGCAGTAACACAGGGGTACGGGGAAATGAAGCTTTCTTT. This codes for CASSNTGVRGNEAFF.

The V and J genes are TRBV7-9 and TRBJ1-3; 10 nucleotides match TRBD1. Losses at the gene ends were 4 bases for V and 5 bases for J; bases not matched to a gene: 11. The germline CDR1 and CDR2 sequences are SEHNR and FQNEAQ (reference sequence). There are 17 residues in the CDR3. CDR3 amino acids: CASSSPSPGQGRNTIYF. The CDR3 nucleotides read TGTGCCAGCAGCTCCCCCAGTCCGGGACAGGGGAGAAACACCATATATTTT.

The chain carries TRBV28 and TRBJ1-1, with D unclear. The CDR3 sequence is 13 residues long. V gave up 7 bases and J gave up 6 bases, with 15 bases separating them. CDR1 is MDHEN, CDR2 SYDVKM, per germline. The CDR3 here is CASTGANVAEAFF. The CDR3 DNA sequence: TGTGCCAGCACCGGCGCGAACGTGGCTGAAGCTTTCTTT. The full variable domain, in which reference TRBV28 and TRBJ1-1 provide the parts outside the CDR3, is DVKVTQSSRYLVKRTGEKVFLECVQDMDHENMFWYRQDPGLGLRLIYFSYDVKMKEKGDIPEGYSVSREKKERFSLILESASTNQTSMYLCASTGANVAEAFFGQGTRLTVV.

To note about this clone: This sample also contains other DNA sequences that code for the same CDR3. The chain couples TRBV3-1 (or the pseudogene TRBV3-2) to TRBJ2-7, with 9 bases aligning to TRBD1. Trimming took 3 bases from V and 4 from J; bases not matched to a gene: 1. Germline loops: CDR1 LGHDT, CDR2 YNNKEL (reference sequence). CDR3 size: 13 residues. Here the CDR3 DNA reads TGTGCCAGCAGCCAGGGACAGGGTTACGAGCAGTACTTC. Translating gives CASSQGQGYEQYF.

The chain combines TRBV15 with TRBJ1-2; possible D gene TRBD1, 5 bases. This CDR3 spans 14 amino acids. The germline gives CDR1 LNHNV, CDR2 YYDKDF (reference sequence). Deletions cut 0 bases from V and 3 bases from J, with 8 bases between. The CDR3 loop reads CATSRDRADYGYTF. CDR3 nucleotides: TGTGCCACCAGCAGAGACAGGGCGGACTATGGCTACACCTTC.

The CDR3 sequence is CAWTGSWTVNTEAFF. DNA of the CDR3: TGTGCCTGGACGGGTTCCTGGACAGTCAACACTGAAGCTTTCTTT. The chain combines TRBV30 with TRBJ1-1; D might be TRBD1 (6 bases). V gave up 4 bases and J gave up 2 bases, with 17 bases separating them. The CDR3 has 15 amino acids. Germline values: CDR1 GTSNPN, CDR2 SVGIG (reference sequence).

The V gene is TRBV21-1, the J gene TRBJ1-5. TRBV21-1 is marked as a pseudogene. The CDR3 is 17 amino acids. This chain's CDR3 is CASSKEVWGFSNQPQHF. The CDR3 DNA follows: TGTGCCAGCAGCAAAGAGGTTTGGGGTTTTAGCAATCAGCCCCAGCATTTT.